A selection of T cell receptor beta chains follows, all from one sample in a study of Graves' ophthalmopathy and Graves' hyperthyroidism. MiXCR, run by TCRdb on the multiplex PCR reads, gives a single entry per CDR3 protein. Of 660,000 or so distinct CDR3 sequences listed, roughly 41% were seen once; the top ten hold 3% to 3.5%. Sequenced material: peripheral blood. The receptors were sampled from an adult man with Graves' ophthalmopathy. The CDR3 runs from the conserved cysteine through the conserved F or W. The D gene is left open where the match is weak. Clone size appears in some rows only: once, few, many, or a class for an expanded clone.

cdr3_nt: TGCGCCAGCAGCTTGGGGGCGGCTTCCCAGCGTGGCTACACCTTC
cdr3_aa: CASSLGAASQRGYTF
j_call: TRBJ1-2
d_call: -
v_call: TRBV5-1
clone_size: many

cdr3_nt: TGTGCCAGCAGTGAGGACACCTACGGCTACACCTTC
cdr3_aa: CASSEDTYGYTF
j_call: TRBJ1-2
d_call: -
v_call: TRBV2
clone_size: many

cdr3_nt: TGTGCCAGCAGCTTATGGGCAGAGTACTCCTACAATGAGCAGTTCTTC
cdr3_aa: CASSLWAEYSYNEQFF
j_call: TRBJ2-1
d_call: -
v_call: TRBV7-2
clone_size: -

cdr3_nt: TGTGCCATCAGTGACCCGGACAGGGAAGAAGGCTACACCTTC
cdr3_aa: CAISDPDREEGYTF
j_call: TRBJ1-2
d_call: TRBD1
v_call: TRBV10-3
clone_size: many

cdr3_nt: TGTGCCAGCAGCCCAGGACAGGGGCCTCCTTTGCAGGAAGCTTTCTTT
cdr3_aa: CASSPGQGPPLQEAFF
j_call: TRBJ1-1
d_call: TRBD1
v_call: TRBV25-1
clone_size: -

cdr3_nt: TGTGCCAGCAGCTTGGACGGAGCACCCCAAACCTACGAGCAGTACTTC
cdr3_aa: CASSLDGAPQTYEQYF
j_call: TRBJ2-7
d_call: -
v_call: TRBV6-6
clone_size: -

cdr3_nt: TGCGCCAGCACTAAGCGGGAGGGAGACACCGGGGAGCTGTTTTTT
cdr3_aa: CASTKREGDTGELFF
j_call: TRBJ2-2
d_call: TRBD2
v_call: TRBV10-1
clone_size: -

cdr3_nt: TGCGCCAGCAGCTCGGGACAGGGGGCCGGGAGGGACTCACCCCTCCACTTT
cdr3_aa: CASSSGQGAGRDSPLHF
j_call: TRBJ1-6
d_call: TRBD1
v_call: TRBV5-1
clone_size: -

cdr3_nt: TGTGCCAGCAGGGAGACAGGACTTCGTACGGACACCATATATTTT
cdr3_aa: CASRETGLRTDTIYF
j_call: TRBJ1-3
d_call: -
v_call: TRBV12-3/TRBV12-4
clone_size: -

cdr3_nt: TGTGCCAGCAGTGGTGCGGCAGGCGTCACAGATACGCAGTATTTT
cdr3_aa: CASSGAAGVTDTQYF
j_call: TRBJ2-3
d_call: -
v_call: TRBV25-1
clone_size: -

cdr3_nt: TGTGCCAGCAGCTTTCCGACAGGGTTCACTGAAGCTTTCTTT
cdr3_aa: CASSFPTGFTEAFF
j_call: TRBJ1-1
d_call: TRBD1
v_call: TRBV5-6
clone_size: many

cdr3_nt: TGCGCCAGCAGCAGCCTACAGGGACTTAGCTCCTACGAGCAGTACTTC
cdr3_aa: CASSSLQGLSSYEQYF
j_call: TRBJ2-7
d_call: -
v_call: TRBV5-1
clone_size: many

cdr3_nt: TGTGCCAGCAGCGTTACTAGCGCGCAGTATTTT
cdr3_aa: CASSVTSAQYF
j_call: TRBJ2-3
d_call: TRBD2
v_call: TRBV7-9
clone_size: -

cdr3_nt: TGTGCCAGCAGTGGACGGACTAGTTCGAGGAACGAGCAGTACTTC
cdr3_aa: CASSGRTSSRNEQYF
j_call: TRBJ2-7
d_call: TRBD2
v_call: TRBV6-6
clone_size: -

cdr3_nt: TGTGCCATCAGTGAGACCAGCTCCTACAATGAGCAGTTCTTC
cdr3_aa: CAISETSSYNEQFF
j_call: TRBJ2-1
d_call: -
v_call: TRBV10-3
clone_size: -

cdr3_nt: TGCGCCAGCAGCCAAGATGGACATGGGAACACTGAAGCTTTCTTT
cdr3_aa: CASSQDGHGNTEAFF
j_call: TRBJ1-1
d_call: -
v_call: TRBV4-3
clone_size: -

cdr3_nt: TGCGCCAGCAGCCAAGGTCCAGGGAGGGAGACCCAGTACTTC
cdr3_aa: CASSQGPGRETQYF
j_call: TRBJ2-5
d_call: -
v_call: TRBV4-1
clone_size: many